This T cell receptor (beta chain) was recovered during a study of response to subunit inactivated influenza vaccine. There are 15 residues in the CDR3. CDR1 and CDR2 (germline): LGHNA, YSLEER. Trimming left V 0 bases short and J 6 bases short, with 12 bases between. This clonotype was counted only a few times. TCRdb re-analysed the RT-PCR reads in MiXCR, keeping a single row per CDR3 protein. The repertoire holds around 530,000 distinct CDR3 sequences, with 12% as singletons. This chain links TRBV4-3 with TRBJ1-5; a possible D gene is TRBD1 (6 bases). This sequence originates from a man aged 45-65 years who received an inactivated influenza vaccine. The material was PBMCs from blood, obtained on the day of vaccination. The CDR3: CASSQDGGRSQPQHF. The CDR3 bases are TGCGCCAGCAGCCAAGATGGGGGGCGCAGTCAGCCCCAGCATTTT.